One sample yielded the 20 T cell receptor beta chains listed below, sequenced in a study of blood T cell repertoires in COVID-19. Using immunoSEQ multiplex PCR, the repertoire was profiled, and TCRdb retains in-frame clones only, with some absent. This sample has under 350,000 clones; about nine tenths occur once, and the top ten carry approximately 4.1%. The sample taken for sequencing was PBMCs or T cells enriched from blood (not recorded which). Source of these receptors: a young man who had recovered from COVID-19.

The rearrangement joins TRBV21-1 to TRBJ1-5. TRBV21-1 represents a pseudogene. The CDR3 consists of 16 residues. The CDR3 DNA reads as TGTGCCAGCAGCAAAGAGGAGTGGGGGGAGATGCAGCCCCAGCATTTT. Protein: CASSKEEWGEMQPQHF.

J is TRBJ1-5 and V is TRBV19; D is uncertain. There are 15 residues in the CDR3. The ends were cut back, 3 bases at V and 0 bases at J, with 9 bases in the middle. The germline gives CDR1 LNHDA, CDR2 SQIVND (reference sequence). CDR3 amino acids: CASSILGVSNQPQHF. As DNA, the CDR3 is TGTGCCAGTAGTATTCTGGGAGTTAGCAATCAGCCCCAGCATTTT. The variable domain in full, completed from reference TRBV19 and TRBJ1-5, reads DGGITQSPKYLFRKEGQNVTLSCEQNLNHDAMYWYRQDPGQGLRLIYYSQIVNDFQKGDIAEGYSVSREKKESFPLTVTSAQKNPTAFYLCASSILGVSNQPQHFGDGTRLSIL.

V is TRBV9 and J is TRBJ2-5; D might be TRBD2 (5 bases). Germline assignment: CDR1 SGDLS and CDR2 YYNGEE. V was cut by 1 base and J by 4 bases, with 20 bases left in between. CDR3 length equals 17 residues. The CDR3 bases are TGTGCCAGCAGCGTAACTTTGGTGGGTCGGGGTCTAGAGACCCAGTACTTC. As protein: CASSVTLVGRGLETQYF.

The rearrangement links TRBV18 to TRBJ1-2; 7 nucleotides agree with TRBD1. J lost 4 bases, V lost 6 bases, and 5 bases had no gene match. Germline V gene lookup returns CDR1 KGHSH and CDR2 LQKENI. This CDR3 contains 13 residues. The CDR3 region is CASSLTGIYGYTF. CDR3 coding DNA: TGTGCCAGCTCGCTGACAGGGATCTATGGCTACACCTTC.

Of note for this clone: At one of its ends the junction is not consistent with the germline gene, which may arise from a read error. This chain links TRBV12-5 with TRBJ2-7; D perhaps matches TRBD1 (5 bases). Germline V gives CDR1 LGHNT, CDR2 FRNRAP. This CDR3 region has 16 residues. CDR3 nucleotides: TGTGCTAGTGGTTTGGCCACCCCAGGGTACTCCTACGAGCGGTACTTC. It yields the protein CASGLATPGYSYERYF.

The chain carries TRBV10-3 and TRBJ2-7; maybe TRBD1 (5 bases). Trimming removed 4 bases from V and 0 bases from J, with 13 bases in between. The CDR3 runs to 15 residues. From germline, CDR1 is ENHRY and CDR2 SYGVKD. DNA for the CDR3: TGTGCCATCAGTGGGGGCAGCCCGAGCTCCTACGAGCAGTACTTC. Protein sequence: CAISGGSPSSYEQYF.

The CDR3 DNA follows: TGTGCCAGCAGCTACCCAGGGAGGGGGACTGAAGCTTTCTTT. It codes for CASSYPGRGTEAFF. J is TRBJ1-1 and V is TRBV11-3; tentatively, D is TRBD1 (6 bases). The CDR3 covers 14 residues. Germline V gives CDR1 SGHNT, CDR2 YENEEA. Between the trimmed V and J ends, which lost 4 bases and 5 bases, there was a span of 14 bases. The variable domain in full, completed from reference TRBV11-3 and TRBJ1-1, reads EAGVVQSPRYKIIEKKQPVAFWCNPISGHNTLYWYLQNLGQGPELLIRYENEEAVDDSQLPKDRFSAERLKGVDSTLKIQPAELGDSAVYLCASSYPGRGTEAFFGQGTRLTVV.

J is TRBJ1-6 and V is TRBV25-1; 8 nucleotides match TRBD1. V lost 6 bases, J lost 10 bases, and 5 bases stayed unmatched. The CDR3 covers 13 residues. Germline lookup yields CDR1 MGHDK and CDR2 SYGVNS. CDR3 coding DNA: TGTGCCAGCAGAAGACAGGGGAACTCACCCCTCCACTTT. This translates into CASRRQGNSPLHF.

The rearrangement links TRBV7-2 to TRBJ1-6; D unclear. The CDR3 runs to 15 residues. Germline V gene data show CDR1 as SGHTA and CDR2 as FQGNSA. The V and J ends lost 8 bases and 7 bases respectively, with 18 bases between them. The CDR3 here is CASAARAGRNSPLHF. CDR3 nucleotides: TGTGCCAGCGCCGCCCGGGCGGGGAGAAATTCACCCCTCCACTTT.

The rearrangement uses TRBV7-2 and TRBJ2-2; 8 bases agree with TRBD1. Germline V CDR1 and CDR2: SGHTA, FQGNSA. With 1 base clipped from V and 5 bases from J, the junction kept 9 bases outside the gene matches. This CDR3 is built from 17 residues. Written as DNA, the CDR3 is TGTGCCAGCAGCTTAGGAAGTCAGGGGGCGCATACCGGGGAGCTGTTTTTT. It specifies CASSLGSQGAHTGELFF.

The genes are TRBV9 and TRBJ2-5, with D possibly TRBD1 on 6 matching bases. Trimming stripped 0 bases from V and 1 base from J, with 7 bases between. The germline CDR1 and CDR2 sequences are SGDLS and YYNGEE. The CDR3 sequence is 14 residues long. CDR3 nucleotide sequence: TGTGCCAGCAGCGTAGCACAGGGCCAAGAGACCCAGTACTTC. This gives the protein CASSVAQGQETQYF.

This clone was counted only a few times. The chain couples TRBV20-1 to TRBJ1-2; tentative D call: TRBD1 (6 bases). V lost 6 bases, J lost 12 bases, and 14 bases lay in between. Per germline, CDR1 DFQATT and CDR2 SNEGSKA (reference sequence). The CDR3 sequence is 10 residues long. CDR3 nucleotide sequence: TGCAGTGCCCTGAGACAGGCTAACACCTTC. Its translation is CSALRQANTF.

CDR3 bases: TGTGCCAGCAGCCCAGGAGCCGGACGGGGTAATTCACCCCTCCACTTT. Amino acids: CASSPGAGRGNSPLHF. V and J are TRBV7-9 and TRBJ1-6, with no clear D. V was cut by 5 bases and J by 6 bases, with 17 bases left in between. This CDR3 spans 16 amino acids. The germline V gene encodes CDR1 SEHNR and CDR2 FQNEAQ (reference sequence).

The rearrangement joins TRBV5-6 to TRBJ2-3, with 9 nucleotides matching TRBD2. Germline CDR1 is SGHDT and CDR2 is YYEEEE. Trimming at V came to 2 bases and at J to 6 bases, leaving 10 bases not matched to a gene. This CDR3 spans 16 amino acids. The CDR3, as DNA: TGTGCCAGCAGCTTAATGCGGGGGGGCTACGGTGATACGCAGTATTTT. It encodes CASSLMRGGYGDTQYF.

A few counts support this clone. This chain links TRBV19 with TRBJ2-7, with 8 bases lining up with TRBD2. CDR1 and CDR2 from the germline V gene are LNHDA and SQIVND (reference sequence). The CDR3 runs 16 residues. The junction had 10 bases not matched to a gene; V was cut back by 5 bases and J by 1 base. CDR3 nucleotide sequence: TGTGCCAGTAGTTCCCCGTTAGCGGGGTTATCCTACGAGCAGTACTTC. It specifies CASSSPLAGLSYEQYF.

The chain combines TRBV13 with TRBJ2-1, with 9 bases aligning to TRBD2. This CDR3 comprises 18 residues. The germline V gene has CDR1 PRHDT and CDR2 FYEKMQ (reference sequence). Trimming removed 5 bases from V and 0 bases from J; junction bases left unmatched: 11. This CDR3 reads CASSPPVAGVISYNEQFF. DNA for the CDR3: TGTGCCAGCAGCCCCCCCGTAGCGGGAGTGATCTCCTACAATGAGCAGTTCTTC. Full variable domain (missing parts from reference TRBV13 and TRBJ2-1): AAGVIQSPRHLIKEKRETATLKCYPIPRHDTVYWYQQGPGQDPQFLISFYEKMQSDKGSIPDRFSAQQFSDYHSELNMSSLELGDSALYFCASSPPVAGVISYNEQFFGPGTRLTVL.

The chain links TRBV13 to TRBJ2-5, with 8 positions matching TRBD1. The CDR3 runs to 14 residues. V shed 3 bases, J shed 2 bases, and the junction held 2 bases outside the gene matches. Germline-derived CDR1 and CDR2 are PRHDT and FYEKMQ (reference sequence). The DNA of the CDR3 is TGTGCCAGCAGCTTCCGGGACAGGCAAGAGACCCAGTACTTC. Translating it yields CASSFRDRQETQYF.

The J gene is TRBJ1-1, the V gene TRBV7-8; D remains ambiguous. The length of the CDR3 is 15 residues. Germline lookup yields CDR1 SGHVS and CDR2 FQNEAQ. Trimming removed 1 base at V and 0 bases at J, with 9 bases between. CDR3 bases: TGTGCCAGCAGCTTAGGGTCCGAGATGAACACTGAAGCTTTCTTT. Translating it yields CASSLGSEMNTEAFF.

This chain links TRBV9 with TRBJ1-2; a weak D match, TRBD1 (6 bases). The germline V and J ends were trimmed by 3 bases and 4 bases, with 10 bases remaining between them. Germline loops: CDR1 SGDLS, CDR2 YYNGEE. This CDR3 has 13 amino acids. CDR3 in amino acids: CASSAGQFYGYTF. The CDR3 DNA sequence: TGTGCCAGCAGCGCTGGACAGTTCTATGGCTACACCTTC.

The rearrangement joins TRBV27 to TRBJ2-7, with 8 positions matching TRBD1. V trimming: 0 bases; J trimming: 2 bases; junction bases outside the gene matches: 9. This CDR3 is built from 17 residues. Germline V CDR1 and CDR2: MNHEY, SMNVEV (reference sequence). CDR3 in DNA: TGTGCCAGCAGTTTATCGACCCCTGGACAGGGCGCCTACGAGCAGTACTTC. This sequence encodes CASSLSTPGQGAYEQYF.